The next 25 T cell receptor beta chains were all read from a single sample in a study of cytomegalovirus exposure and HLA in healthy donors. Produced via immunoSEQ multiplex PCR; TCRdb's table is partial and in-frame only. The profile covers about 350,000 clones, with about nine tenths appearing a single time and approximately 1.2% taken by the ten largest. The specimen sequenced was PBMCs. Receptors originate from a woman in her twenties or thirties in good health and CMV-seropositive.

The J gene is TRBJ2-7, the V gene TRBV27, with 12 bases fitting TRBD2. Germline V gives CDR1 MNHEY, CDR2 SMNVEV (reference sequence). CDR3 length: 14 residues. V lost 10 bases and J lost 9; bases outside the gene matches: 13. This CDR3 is CATSGLAGPSVQYF. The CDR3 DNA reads TGTGCCACCTCAGGACTAGCGGGACCGTCAGTGCAGTACTTC.

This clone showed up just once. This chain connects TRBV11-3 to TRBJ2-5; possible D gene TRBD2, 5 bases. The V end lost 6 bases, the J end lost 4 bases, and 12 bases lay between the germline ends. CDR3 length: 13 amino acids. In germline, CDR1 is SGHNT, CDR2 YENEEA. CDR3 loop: CASSPSEGETQYF. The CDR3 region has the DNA TGTGCCAGCAGTCCGTCTGAGGGAGAGACCCAGTACTTC.

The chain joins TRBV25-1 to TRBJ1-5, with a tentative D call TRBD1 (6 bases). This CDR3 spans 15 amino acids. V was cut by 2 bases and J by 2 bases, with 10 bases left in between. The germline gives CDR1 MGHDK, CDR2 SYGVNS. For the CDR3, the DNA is TGTGCCAGCAGTGAAGGGGGCTTGGGCAATCAGCCCCAGCATTTT. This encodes CASSEGGLGNQPQHF.

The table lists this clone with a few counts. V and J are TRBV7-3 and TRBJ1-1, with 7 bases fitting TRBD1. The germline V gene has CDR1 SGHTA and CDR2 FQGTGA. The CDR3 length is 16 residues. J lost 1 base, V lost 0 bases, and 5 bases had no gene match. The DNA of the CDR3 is TGTGCCAGCAGCTTAACCCCCAGGGGGACGAACACTGAAGCTTTCTTT. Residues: CASSLTPRGTNTEAFF.

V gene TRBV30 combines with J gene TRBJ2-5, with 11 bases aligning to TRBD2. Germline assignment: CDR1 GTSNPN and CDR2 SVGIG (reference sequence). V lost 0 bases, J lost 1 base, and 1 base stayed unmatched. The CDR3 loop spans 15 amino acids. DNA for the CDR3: TGTGCCTGGAGTGTGGGGACTAGCGGCCAAGAGACCCAGTACTTC. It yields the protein CAWSVGTSGQETQYF.

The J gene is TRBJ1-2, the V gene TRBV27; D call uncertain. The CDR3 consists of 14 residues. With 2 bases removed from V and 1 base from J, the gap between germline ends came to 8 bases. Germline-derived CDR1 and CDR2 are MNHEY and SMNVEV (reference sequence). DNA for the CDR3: TGTGCCAGCAGTTTAACCGGGAATAACTATGGCTACACCTTC. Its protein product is CASSLTGNNYGYTF.

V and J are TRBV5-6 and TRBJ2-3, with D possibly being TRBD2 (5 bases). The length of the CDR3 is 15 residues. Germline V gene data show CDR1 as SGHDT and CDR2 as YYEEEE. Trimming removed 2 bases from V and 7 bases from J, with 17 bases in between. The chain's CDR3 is CASSFGPLGDYTQYF. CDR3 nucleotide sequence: TGTGCCAGCAGCTTTGGCCCGTTGGGAGACTATACGCAGTATTTT.

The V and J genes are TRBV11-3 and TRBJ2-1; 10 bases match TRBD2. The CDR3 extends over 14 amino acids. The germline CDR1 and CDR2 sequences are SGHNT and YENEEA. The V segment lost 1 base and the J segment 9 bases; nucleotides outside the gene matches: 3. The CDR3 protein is CASSLGSGRTEQFF. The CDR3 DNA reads TGTGCCAGCAGCTTAGGTAGCGGGAGGACTGAGCAGTTCTTC.

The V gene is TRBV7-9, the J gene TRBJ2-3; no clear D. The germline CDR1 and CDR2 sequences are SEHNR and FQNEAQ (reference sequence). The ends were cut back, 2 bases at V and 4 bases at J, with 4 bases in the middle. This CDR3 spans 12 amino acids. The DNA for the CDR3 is TGTGCCAGCAGCTTAATGGCAGATACGCAGTATTTT. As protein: CASSLMADTQYF.

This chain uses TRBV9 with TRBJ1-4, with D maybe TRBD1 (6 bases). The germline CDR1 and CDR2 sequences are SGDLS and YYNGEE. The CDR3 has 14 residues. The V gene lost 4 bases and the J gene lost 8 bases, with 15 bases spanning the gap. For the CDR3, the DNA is TGTGCCAGCAGCCATGACACCGGGGGCGAAAAACTGTTTTTT. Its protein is CASSHDTGGEKLFF.

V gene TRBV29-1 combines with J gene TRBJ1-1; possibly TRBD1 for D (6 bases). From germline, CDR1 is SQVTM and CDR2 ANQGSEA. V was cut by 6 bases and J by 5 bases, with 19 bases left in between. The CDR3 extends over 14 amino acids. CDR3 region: CSVLNNPGATEAFF. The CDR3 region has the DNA TGCAGCGTCCTAAACAACCCAGGGGCTACTGAAGCTTTCTTT.

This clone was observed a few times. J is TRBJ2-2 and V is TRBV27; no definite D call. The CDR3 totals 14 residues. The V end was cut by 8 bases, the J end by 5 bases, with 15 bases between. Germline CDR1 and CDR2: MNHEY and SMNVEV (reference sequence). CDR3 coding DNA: TGTGCCAGCGATCTCACGTTCGGTACCGGGGAGCTGTTTTTT. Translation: CASDLTFGTGELFF.

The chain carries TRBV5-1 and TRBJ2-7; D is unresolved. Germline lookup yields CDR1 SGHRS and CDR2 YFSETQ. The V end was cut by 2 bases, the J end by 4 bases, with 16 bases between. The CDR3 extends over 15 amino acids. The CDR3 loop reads CASSLGQGMVYEQYF. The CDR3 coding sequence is TGCGCCAGCAGCTTAGGTCAAGGCATGGTTTACGAGCAGTACTTC. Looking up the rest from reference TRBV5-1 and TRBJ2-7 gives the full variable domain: KAGVTQTPRYLIKTRGQQVTLSCSPISGHRSVSWYQQTPGQGLQFLFEYFSETQRNKGNFPGRFSGRQFSNSRSEMNVSTLELGDSALYLCASSLGQGMVYEQYFGPGTRLTVT.

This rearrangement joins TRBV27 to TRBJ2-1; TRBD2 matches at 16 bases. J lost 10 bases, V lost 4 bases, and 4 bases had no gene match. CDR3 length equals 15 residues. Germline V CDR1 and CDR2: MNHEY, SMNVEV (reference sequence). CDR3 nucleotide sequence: TGTGCCAGCAGTTCCGGGACTAGCGGGAGGGGGGAGCAGTTCTTC. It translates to CASSSGTSGRGEQFF.

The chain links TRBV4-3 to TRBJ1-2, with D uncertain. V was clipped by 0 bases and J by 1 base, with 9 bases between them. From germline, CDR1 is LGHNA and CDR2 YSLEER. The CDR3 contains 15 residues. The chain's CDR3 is CASSQDIGFNYGYTF. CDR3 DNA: TGCGCCAGCAGCCAAGATATCGGTTTTAACTATGGCTACACCTTC.

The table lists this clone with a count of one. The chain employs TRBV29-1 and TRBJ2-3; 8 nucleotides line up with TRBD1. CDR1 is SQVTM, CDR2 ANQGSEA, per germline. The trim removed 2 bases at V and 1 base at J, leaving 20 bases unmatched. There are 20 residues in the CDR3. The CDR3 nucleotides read TGCAGCGTTGAACGAAGCCGAGGACAGGGCCCCTCAAGGGGCACAGATACGCAGTATTTT. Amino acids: CSVERSRGQGPSRGTDTQYF.

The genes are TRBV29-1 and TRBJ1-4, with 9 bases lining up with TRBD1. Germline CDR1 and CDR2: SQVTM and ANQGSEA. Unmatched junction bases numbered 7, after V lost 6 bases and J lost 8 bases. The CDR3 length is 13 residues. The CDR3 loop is CSVGDRVGEKLFF. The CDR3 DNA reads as TGCAGCGTCGGGGACAGGGTGGGCGAAAAACTGTTTTTT. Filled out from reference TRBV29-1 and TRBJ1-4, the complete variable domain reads SAVISQKPSRDICQRGTSLTIQCQVDSQVTMMFWYRQQPGQSLTLIATANQGSEATYESGFVIDKFPISRPNLTFSTLTVSNMSPEDSSIYLCSVGDRVGEKLFFGSGTQLSVL.

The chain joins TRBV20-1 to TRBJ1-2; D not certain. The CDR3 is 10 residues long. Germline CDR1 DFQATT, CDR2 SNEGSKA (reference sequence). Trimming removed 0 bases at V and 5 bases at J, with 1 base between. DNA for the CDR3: TGCAGTGCTAGAGAGTATGGCTACACCTTC. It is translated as CSAREYGYTF.

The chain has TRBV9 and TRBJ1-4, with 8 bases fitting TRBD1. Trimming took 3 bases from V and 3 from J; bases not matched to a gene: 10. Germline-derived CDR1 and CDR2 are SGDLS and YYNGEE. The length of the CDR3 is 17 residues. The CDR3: CASSALQGATANEKLFF. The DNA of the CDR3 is TGTGCCAGCAGCGCGTTGCAGGGGGCCACCGCTAATGAAAAACTGTTTTTT.

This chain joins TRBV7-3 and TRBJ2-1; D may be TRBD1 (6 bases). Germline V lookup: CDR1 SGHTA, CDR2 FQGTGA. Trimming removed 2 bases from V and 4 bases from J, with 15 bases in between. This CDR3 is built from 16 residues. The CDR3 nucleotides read TGTGCCAGCAGCTTATTGGGGGCGAGAAGGTACAATGAGCAGTTCTTC. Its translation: CASSLLGARRYNEQFF.

The CDR3: CASSGGPSKARETQYF. In DNA form, the CDR3 reads TGTGCCAGCAGCGGAGGGCCAAGCAAAGCGAGAGAGACCCAGTACTTC. The chain joins TRBV13 to TRBJ2-5, with a weak D call TRBD2 (6 bases). The CDR3 has 16 amino acids. CDR1 is PRHDT and CDR2 is FYEKMQ in the germline V gene (reference sequence). The ends were cut back, 5 bases at V and 4 bases at J, with 20 bases in the middle. The full variable domain, its missing parts supplied by reference TRBV13 and TRBJ2-5, is AAGVIQSPRHLIKEKRETATLKCYPIPRHDTVYWYQQGPGQDPQFLISFYEKMQSDKGSIPDRFSAQQFSDYHSELNMSSLELGDSALYFCASSGGPSKARETQYFGPGTRLLVL.

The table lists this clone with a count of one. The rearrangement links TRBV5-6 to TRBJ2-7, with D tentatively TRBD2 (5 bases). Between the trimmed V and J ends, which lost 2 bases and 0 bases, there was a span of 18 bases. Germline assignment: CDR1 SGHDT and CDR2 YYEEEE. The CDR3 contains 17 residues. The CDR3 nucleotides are TGTGCCAGCAGCTTAAGGCGACGGACTGCTGCCTCCTACGAGCAGTACTTC. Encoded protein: CASSLRRRTAASYEQYF.

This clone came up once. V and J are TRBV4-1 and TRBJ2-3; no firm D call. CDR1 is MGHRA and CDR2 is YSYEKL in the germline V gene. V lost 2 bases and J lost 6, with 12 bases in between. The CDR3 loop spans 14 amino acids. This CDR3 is CASSQSGLLDTQYF. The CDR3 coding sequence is TGCGCCAGCAGCCAATCCGGGCTTCTTGATACGCAGTATTTT.

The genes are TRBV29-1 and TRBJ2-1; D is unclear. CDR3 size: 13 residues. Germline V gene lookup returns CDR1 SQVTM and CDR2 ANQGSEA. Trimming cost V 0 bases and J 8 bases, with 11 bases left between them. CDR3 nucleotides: TGCAGCGTTGAAGATTTAAAGGGCTATGAGCAGTTCTTC. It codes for CSVEDLKGYEQFF.

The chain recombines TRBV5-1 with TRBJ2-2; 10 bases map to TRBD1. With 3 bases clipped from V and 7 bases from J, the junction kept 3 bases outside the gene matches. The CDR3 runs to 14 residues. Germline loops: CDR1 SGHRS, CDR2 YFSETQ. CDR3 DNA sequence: TGCGCCAGCAGCTCGGGACAGGGGAGCGGGGAGCTGTTTTTT. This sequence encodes CASSSGQGSGELFF.